This TCR beta chain was retrieved from a study of human T cells and chemical hapten exposure. From the RACE reads, TCRdb called clonotypes with MiXCR, one entry per CDR3 protein. The sample includes around 380,000 distinct CDR3 sequences, more than 4.5% of them seen just once. This clonotype came up a few times. The germline V gene has CDR1 MNHEY and CDR2 SVGAGI. The CDR3 length is 15 residues. Trimming removed 2 bases from V and 6 bases from J, with 13 bases in between. Time point in this sample: patch test 1, 2 weeks after DPC sensitization. Treatment in this sample: therapeutic diphenylcyclopropenone sensitization with weekly scalp DPC.

The sequenced sample was whole blood, obtained in connection with sensitization to the hapten diphenylcyclopropenone (DPC). This TCR came from a woman in her forties or fifties with alopecia areata. Some clones in this sample may be carry-over from other donors' samples. The chain employs TRBV6-5 and TRBJ2-2, with a weak D call TRBD1 (5 bases). CDR3 sequence: CASSYMQGVPGELFF. The CDR3 DNA is TGTGCCAGCAGTTACATGCAAGGGGTCCCCGGGGAGCTGTTTTTT.